Included here is one TCR beta chain sequence, with context. Its antigen is still unknown. The sample originates from a study of cytomegalovirus exposure and HLA in healthy donors. The length of the CDR3 is 14 residues. General study points: Fewer N-insertions than the approximately 700-donor mean were reportedly shown by an Asian-associated ancestry cluster in a later analysis. Later, TCR association rates were found to vary by HLA locus, highest for DRB1 and lowest for HLA-C.

At the time of sampling, donors were nominally healthy, though unrecorded immune exposures were likely. PCR used 60 Vbeta primers and 13 Jbeta primers. Generated by immunoSEQ multiplex PCR, the TCRdb table keeps only in-frame clones and is missing some. The table lists roughly 95,000 clones, 82% of them singletons. Sequences were obtained from PBMCs. The rearrangement joins TRBV21-1 to TRBJ2-7; TRBD2 reflects the table's D call only, with no check against the DNA. TRBV21-1 is a known pseudogene. This sequence originates from a man aged 25-40 years in good health and CMV-seropositive. The CDR3 DNA is TGTGCCAGCAGTGGTAGCGGGAAGTCGTACGAGCAGTGCTTC. Translating it yields CASSGSGKSYEQCF.